The rows below give T cell receptor beta chains drawn from one sample of a study of STAT3 mutations in large granular lymphocyte leukemia. Here immunoSEQ multiplex PCR was the method, and the copy in TCRdb shows in-frame clones only, minus some. In the table there are over 30,000 clones, about 88% of which are singletons. Sequenced input: PBMCs. Every receptor here comes from a human donor with T large granular lymphocyte leukemia. Some clones in this sample may be carry-over from other donors' samples. CDR3s leave out the opening cysteine and the closing phenylalanine or tryptophan. A D gene is named only where the DNA matches it firmly. The listing skips clone size in some rows; elsewhere it reads once, few, many or a size class.

>TRBV5-6|.|13|.
ASSLRGAGANVLT
>TRBV5-1|.|11|TRBD1
ASSLNRGNEQF
>TRBV6-1|.|12|.
ASNRDGGLEKLF
>TRBV5-6|.|12|.
ASSFFRGGQPQH
>TRBV6-5|.|14|TRBD2
ASSYSTSGVGETQY
>TRBV14|.|13|TRBD1
ASSLRQGFLTEAF
>TRBV9|.|11|.
ASSVVWGTEAF
>TRBV5-5|.|13|.
ASSLAGSSTAEAF
>TRBV29-1|.|9|.
SVAEGTEAF
>TRBV5-6|.|15|TRBD1
ASSFWTGEASNQPQH
>TRBV7-2|.|13|.
ASSLALRLGTEAF
>TRBV4-3|.|13|TRBD1
ASSQDLQGDEKLF
>TRBV18|.|11|.
ASSPPAGPEAF
>TRBV18|.|14|TRBD1
ASSSGQGGTGNTIY
>TRBV6-5|.|13|TRBD2
ASSQSFGTNNEQF
>TRBV25-1|few|11|.
ASSEMGGETQY
>TRBV6-1|.|12|TRBD2
ASNSGLSYNEQF
>TRBV9|.|13|.
ASSASRSNTGELF
>TRBV15|.|13|.
ATSRLGVDNQPQH
>TRBV6-5|.|13|.
ASSYSGTTGDTQY
>TRBV6-4|once|13|.
ASSRDAGPSYEQY
>TRBV25-1|.|11|.
ASSPVGDEKLF
>TRBV7-2|.|11|.
ASSTGGGEKLF
>TRBV2|few|12|.
ASSDQGENTEAF
>TRBV6-5|.|13|.
ASSYSLAGTDTQY
>TRBV27|.|12|.
ASSPQPISDEQY
>TRBV27|.|11|.
ASSTAPAYEQY
>TRBV5-4|once|10|.
ASRSGNTEAF
>TRBV28|.|14|TRBD2
ASSKLAGGPRETQY
>TRBV18|.|15|.
ASSPLVVQGGTDTQY
>TRBV10-3|.|14|.
AISHTGRSGANVLT
>TRBV15|.|11|.
ATSREGAGGYT
>TRBV6-6|.|13|TRBD1
ASSYPDRDNQPQH
>TRBV5-1|.|12|.
ASTLDSFNEKLF
>TRBV30|.|13|.
AWIGSITSGNTIY
>TRBV7-9|.|11|.
ASSLASNQPQH
>TRBV18|.|11|.
ASSPLDNSPLH
>TRBV5-5|few|13|.
ASSLGAGFNQPQH
>TRBV28|.|10|.
ASGVGEYEQY
>TRBV6-1|.|13|.
ASSIELSGANVLT
>TRBV28|.|17|TRBD2
ASSESGLAGKGARYEQY
>TRBV18|.|14|.
ASSPVAGATNEKLF
>TRBV18|.|11|.
ASSQGVTDTQY
>TRBV18|.|13|TRBD2
ASSPQGLVTDTQY
>TRBV15|once|14|.
ATSTTLQARGEKLF
>TRBV29-1|.|11|.
SAVDRKSTEAF
>TRBV18|.|15|TRBD1
ASSPPGQGPNTGELF
>TRBV13|.|12|TRBD1
ASSARQGVTEAF
>TRBV18|once|17|.
ASSRVGYRLFSGANVLT
>TRBV5-4|.|10|.
ASSSWTDTQY
>TRBV2|.|12|TRBD1
ASSDGGQTQPQH
>TRBV5-1|.|14|.
ASSFPTADSNQPQH
>TRBV5-5|few|12|.
ASSLRGDNEKLF
>TRBV7-9|.|16|TRBD2
ASSSPSGGARRTDTQY
>TRBV5-4|.|12|.
ASSFTKTNTEAF
>TRBV11-3|.|13|.
ASSSGTRGRDTQY
>TRBV11-2|few|11|.
ASPQGLHSPLH